The TCR beta chain under discussion was sequenced for a study of T cells after yellow fever vaccination. V was cut by 0 bases and J by 2 bases, with 15 bases left in between. The CDR3 covers 18 residues. Germline V CDR1 and CDR2: SGHNT, YYREEE (reference sequence). A remark on this clonotype: Its antigen is unidentified.

A universal primer site and UMIs were added as TCR cDNA was made by 5'RACE template switching. One entry per CDR3 protein results from TCRdb running MiXCR on the 5' RACE reads. Altogether fewer than 350,000 distinct CDR3 sequences are present, roughly 9.4% being singletons, with the ten largest covering 15% to 20%. Study findings and constraints: Peaking on day 5 versus 15, the secondary response was faster but weaker. Abundant contaminating clonotypes from the bulk population could appear in FACS-sorted repertoires. A small proportion of clonotypes was detected in both the CD4 and CD8 compartments.

The sequencing here drew on PBMCs, taken on the day of the first yellow fever vaccination. The chain employs TRBV5-4 and TRBJ2-6, with TRBD1 as a possible D gene (5 bases). The sequence was collected from a man younger than 35 who received the YFV17D yellow fever vaccine. As DNA, the CDR3 is TGTGCCAGCAGCTTGGGTCCGGCAGGGTCTACTGGGGCCAACGTCCTGACTTTC. This gives the protein CASSLGPAGSTGANVLTF.